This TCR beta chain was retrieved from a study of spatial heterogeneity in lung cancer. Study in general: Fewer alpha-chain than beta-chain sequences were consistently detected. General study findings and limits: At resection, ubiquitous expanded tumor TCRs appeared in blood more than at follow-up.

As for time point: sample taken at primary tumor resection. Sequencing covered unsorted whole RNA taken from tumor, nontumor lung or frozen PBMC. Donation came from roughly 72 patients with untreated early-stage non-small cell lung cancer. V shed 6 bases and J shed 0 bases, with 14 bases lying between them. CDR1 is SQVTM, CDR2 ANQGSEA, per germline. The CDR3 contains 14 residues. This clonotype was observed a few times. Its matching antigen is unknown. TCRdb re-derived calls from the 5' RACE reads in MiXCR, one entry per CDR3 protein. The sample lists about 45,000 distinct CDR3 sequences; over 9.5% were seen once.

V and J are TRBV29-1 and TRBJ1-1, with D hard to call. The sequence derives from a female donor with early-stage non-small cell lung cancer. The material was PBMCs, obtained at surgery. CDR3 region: CSVLTGRLNTEAFF. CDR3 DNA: TGCAGCGTCCTTACTGGACGGCTGAACACTGAAGCTTTCTTT.